This TCR beta chain was identified during a study of STAT3 mutations in large granular lymphocyte leukemia. Whole-study results and caveats: All newly emerging clones after therapy were STAT3 wild type. In T-cell large granular lymphocyte leukemia, about half of patients showed multiple immunodominant subclonotypes.

This clone was found a few times. Its target is unknown. This table comes from immunoSEQ multiplex PCR, and its TCRdb copy is limited to in-frame clones, with some not included. The sample has roughly 3,200 clones, about two thirds seen once. Germline CDR1 and CDR2: SGHAT and FQDESV (reference sequence). The CDR3 is 14 amino acids. Trimming shortened V by 5 bases and J by 12 bases, and 23 bases separated the two germline ends. The chain couples TRBV11-1 to TRBJ2-7, with D perhaps given as TRBD1 or TRBD2 (6 bases each). The sequenced material came from peripheral blood mononuclear cells. The origin of this receptor is a woman in her thirties or forties with T-cell large granular lymphocyte leukemia. Some clones in this sample may be carry-over from other donors' samples. CDR3 coding DNA: TGTGCCAGCAGCCCCCCCGGGGGATTTGGCAGGGGGTACTTC. Protein sequence: CASSPPGGFGRGYF.